This T cell receptor beta chain was profiled in a study of T cell responses to AZD1222 COVID-19 vaccine. Findings and caveats of the study: There were mostly white British donors and more females than males, and clonal diversity was possibly underestimated. At study baseline, merely about 6 AZD1222 recipients were seropositive. Repertoires in all cases were sampled only once the peak T cell response had passed.

In the case of this clone: Its antigen is undetermined.

Pooled in the analysis were second doses at about 4 or about 12 weeks. The CDR3 totals 14 residues. The germline gives CDR1 SGDLS, CDR2 YYNGEE. The ends were cut back, 3 bases at V and 6 bases at J, with 10 bases in the middle. Measured with immunoSEQ multiplex PCR; TCRdb has only the in-frame clones, and not every one. In the table there are approximately 270,000 clones, around 93% of which are singletons. The receptor's source is an adult who received the AZD1222 COVID-19 vaccine. Sample: peripheral blood, taken 28 days after the second AZD1222 dose. The rearrangement links TRBV9 to TRBJ1-6; D possibly corresponds to TRBD1 (6 bases). This CDR3 reads CASSGWTANSPLHF. CDR3 DNA: TGTGCCAGCAGCGGGTGGACAGCTAATTCACCCCTCCACTTT.